This entry lists 2 T cell receptor beta chains sequenced from one sample in a study of T cells in localized non-small cell lung cancer. Sequencing was performed with immunoSEQ multiplex PCR; in TCRdb, only in-frame clones are kept and a portion is missing. The sample lists roughly 35,000 clones; approximately 88% were seen once. The sequencing here drew on peripheral blood, taken before any cancer treatment. The source is a woman aged 40-75 years with stage I lung adenocarcinoma.

Here the CDR3 DNA reads TGTGCCAGCAGCTTGGAGGGGCGATTCGCAGGGGCTAATGAAAAACTGTTTTTT. Translated, it gives CASSLEGRFAGANEKLFF. The rearrangement joins TRBV5-6 to TRBJ1-4; TRBD1 might be the D (6 bases). The CDR3 has 18 residues. With 0 bases removed from V and 3 bases from J, the gap between germline ends came to 18 bases. The germline V gene encodes CDR1 SGHDT and CDR2 YYEEEE.

The rearrangement uses TRBV5-8 and TRBJ2-3, with 7 positions matching TRBD2. This CDR3 is 14 amino acids long. V lost 4 bases to trimming and J lost 2 bases; unmatched junction nucleotides: 4. Germline CDR1 and CDR2: SGHTS and YDEGEE. CDR3 DNA: TGTGCCAGCAGCCCGCGGGAGTTCACAGATACGCAGTATTTT. It is translated as CASSPREFTDTQYF.